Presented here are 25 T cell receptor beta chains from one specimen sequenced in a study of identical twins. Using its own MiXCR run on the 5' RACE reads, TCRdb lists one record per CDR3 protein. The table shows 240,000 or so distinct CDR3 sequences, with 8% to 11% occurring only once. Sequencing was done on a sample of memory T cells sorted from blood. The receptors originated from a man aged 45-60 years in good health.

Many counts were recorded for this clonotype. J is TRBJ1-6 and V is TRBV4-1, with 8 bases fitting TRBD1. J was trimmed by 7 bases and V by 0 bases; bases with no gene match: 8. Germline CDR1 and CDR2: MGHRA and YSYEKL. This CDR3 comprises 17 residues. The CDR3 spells CASSQDRGLVMNSPLHF. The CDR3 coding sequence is TGCGCCAGCAGCCAAGACAGGGGGCTCGTTATGAATTCACCCCTCCACTTT.

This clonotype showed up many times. The CDR3 is CASSQGTGARTDTQYF. The CDR3 nucleotides read TGTGCCAGCAGCCAAGGGACAGGGGCCCGCACAGATACGCAGTATTTT. The chain is built from TRBV14 and TRBJ2-3; TRBD1 aligns across 9 bases. J lost 1 base, V lost 1 base, and 3 bases had no gene match. The CDR3 has 16 residues. Germline CDR1 SGHDN, CDR2 FVKESK.

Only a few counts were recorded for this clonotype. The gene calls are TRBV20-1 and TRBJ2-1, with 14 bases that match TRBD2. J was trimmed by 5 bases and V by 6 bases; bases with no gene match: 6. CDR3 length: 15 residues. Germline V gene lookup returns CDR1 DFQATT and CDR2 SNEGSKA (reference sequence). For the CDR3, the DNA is TGCAGTGCAAGACTAGCGGGGGGGGGAAACAATGAGCAGTTCTTC. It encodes CSARLAGGGNNEQFF.

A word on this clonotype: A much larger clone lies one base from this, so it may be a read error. Here the CDR3 reads CASSQKLYSPLHF. Written as DNA, the CDR3 is TGTGCCAGCAGCCAAAAGTTATATTCACCCCTCCACTTT. The rearrangement uses TRBV14 and TRBJ1-6; D call uncertain. Per the germline V gene, CDR1 is SGHDN and CDR2 is FVKESK. V lost 2 bases, J lost 8 bases, and 7 bases lay in between. There are 13 residues in the CDR3. Full variable domain (remainder filled in from reference TRBV14 and TRBJ1-6): EAGVTQFPSHSVIEKGQTVTLRCDPISGHDNLYWYRRVMGKEIKFLLHFVKESKQDESGMPNNRFLAERTGGTYSTLKVQPAELEDSGVYFCASSQKLYSPLHFGNGTRLTVT.

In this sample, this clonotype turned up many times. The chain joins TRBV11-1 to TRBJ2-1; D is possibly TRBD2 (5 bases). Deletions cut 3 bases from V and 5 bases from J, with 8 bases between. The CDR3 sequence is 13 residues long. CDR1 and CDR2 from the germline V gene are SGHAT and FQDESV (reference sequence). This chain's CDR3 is CASSFERDNEQFF. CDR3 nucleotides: TGTGCCAGCAGCTTTGAGAGGGACAATGAGCAGTTCTTC.

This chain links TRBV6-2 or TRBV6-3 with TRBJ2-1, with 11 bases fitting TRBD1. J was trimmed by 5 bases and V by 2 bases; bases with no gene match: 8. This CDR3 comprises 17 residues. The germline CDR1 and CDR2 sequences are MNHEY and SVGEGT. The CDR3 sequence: CASSYGWTGGADNEQFF. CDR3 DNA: TGTGCCAGCAGTTACGGATGGACAGGGGGCGCCGACAATGAGCAGTTCTTC.

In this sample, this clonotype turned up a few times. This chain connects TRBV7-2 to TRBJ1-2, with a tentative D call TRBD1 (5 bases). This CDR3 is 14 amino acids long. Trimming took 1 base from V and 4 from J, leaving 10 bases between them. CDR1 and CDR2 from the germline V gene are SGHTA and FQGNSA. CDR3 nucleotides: TGTGCCAGCAGCTTAGTCCCAGGGAGCTATGGCTACACCTTC. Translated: CASSLVPGSYGYTF.

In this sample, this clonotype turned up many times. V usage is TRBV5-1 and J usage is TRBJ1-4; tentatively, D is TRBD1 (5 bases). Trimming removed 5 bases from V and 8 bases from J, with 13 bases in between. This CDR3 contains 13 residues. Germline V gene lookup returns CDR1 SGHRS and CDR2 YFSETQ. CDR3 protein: CASRTSRGEKLFF. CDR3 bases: TGCGCCAGCAGAACGTCGCGGGGCGAAAAACTGTTTTTT.

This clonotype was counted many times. The CDR3 DNA is TGTGCCAGCAGTTTAGACGGCTTGGGGACGGTCTATGGCTACACCTTC. Translating gives CASSLDGLGTVYGYTF. The chain employs TRBV12-3 or TRBV12-4 and TRBJ1-2, with a tentative D call TRBD1 (5 bases). The V gene lost 1 base and the J gene lost 4 bases, with 16 bases spanning the gap. The CDR3 contains 16 residues.

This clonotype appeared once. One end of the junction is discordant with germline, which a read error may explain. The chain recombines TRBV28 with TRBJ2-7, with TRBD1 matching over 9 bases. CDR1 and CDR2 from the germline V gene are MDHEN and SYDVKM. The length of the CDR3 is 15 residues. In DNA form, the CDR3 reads TGTGCCAGCAGTTCGACCGGGACAGGGAACTACGAGAAGTACTTC. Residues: CASSSTGTGNYEKYF.

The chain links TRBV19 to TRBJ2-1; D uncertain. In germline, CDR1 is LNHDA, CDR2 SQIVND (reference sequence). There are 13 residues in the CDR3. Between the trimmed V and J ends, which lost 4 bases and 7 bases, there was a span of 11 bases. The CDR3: CASSTRFQNEQFF. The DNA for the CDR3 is TGTGCCAGTAGTACACGTTTCCAGAATGAGCAGTTCTTC. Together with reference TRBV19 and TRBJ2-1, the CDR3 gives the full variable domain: DGGITQSPKYLFRKEGQNVTLSCEQNLNHDAMYWYRQDPGQGLRLIYYSQIVNDFQKGDIAEGYSVSREKKESFPLTVTSAQKNPTAFYLCASSTRFQNEQFFGPGTRLTVL.

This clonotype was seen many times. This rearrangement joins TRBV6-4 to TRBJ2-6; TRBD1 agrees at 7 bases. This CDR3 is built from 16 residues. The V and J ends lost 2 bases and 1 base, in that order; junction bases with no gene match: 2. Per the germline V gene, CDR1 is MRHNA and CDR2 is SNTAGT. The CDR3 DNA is TGTGCCAGCAGTGACACAGGGGCGTCTGGGGCCAACGTCCTGACTTTC. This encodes CASSDTGASGANVLTF.

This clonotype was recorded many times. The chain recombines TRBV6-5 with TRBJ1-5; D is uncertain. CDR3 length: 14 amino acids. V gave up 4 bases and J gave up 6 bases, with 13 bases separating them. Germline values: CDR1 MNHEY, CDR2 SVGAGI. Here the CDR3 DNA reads TGTGCCAGCAGTTTCGGACGGGGAACTCAGCCCCAGCATTTT. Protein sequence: CASSFGRGTQPQHF.

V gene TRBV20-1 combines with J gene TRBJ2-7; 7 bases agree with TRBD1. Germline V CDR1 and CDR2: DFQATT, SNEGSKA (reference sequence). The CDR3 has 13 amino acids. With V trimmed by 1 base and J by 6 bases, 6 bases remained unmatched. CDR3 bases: TGCAGTGCTAGAGCCCCGACAGGGACCGAGCAGTACTTC. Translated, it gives CSARAPTGTEQYF.

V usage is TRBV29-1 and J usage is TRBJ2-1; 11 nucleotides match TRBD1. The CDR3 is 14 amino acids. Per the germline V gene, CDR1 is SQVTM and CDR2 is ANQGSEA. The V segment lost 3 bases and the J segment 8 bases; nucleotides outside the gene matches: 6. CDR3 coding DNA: TGCAGCGTTGAGGGACAGGGGGTTCTTTATGAGCAGTTCTTC. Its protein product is CSVEGQGVLYEQFF.

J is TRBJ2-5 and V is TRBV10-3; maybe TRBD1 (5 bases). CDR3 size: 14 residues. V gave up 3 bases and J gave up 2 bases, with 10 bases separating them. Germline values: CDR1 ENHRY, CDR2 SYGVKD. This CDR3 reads CAISDRGHQETQYF. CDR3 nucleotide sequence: TGTGCCATCAGTGATAGGGGCCATCAAGAGACCCAGTACTTC.

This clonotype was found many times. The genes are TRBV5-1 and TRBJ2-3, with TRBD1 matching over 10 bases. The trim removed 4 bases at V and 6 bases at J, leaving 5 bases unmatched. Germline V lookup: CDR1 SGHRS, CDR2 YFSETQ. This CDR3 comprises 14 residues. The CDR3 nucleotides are TGCGCCAGCAGCGTGGGACAGGGGCGGGATACGCAGTATTTT. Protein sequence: CASSVGQGRDTQYF.

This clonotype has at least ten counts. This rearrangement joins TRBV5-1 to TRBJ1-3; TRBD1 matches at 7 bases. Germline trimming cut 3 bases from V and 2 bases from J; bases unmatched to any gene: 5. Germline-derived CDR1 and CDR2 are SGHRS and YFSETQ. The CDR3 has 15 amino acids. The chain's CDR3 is CASSSTGVTGNTIYF. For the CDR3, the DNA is TGCGCCAGCAGCTCCACAGGGGTGACTGGAAACACCATATATTTT.

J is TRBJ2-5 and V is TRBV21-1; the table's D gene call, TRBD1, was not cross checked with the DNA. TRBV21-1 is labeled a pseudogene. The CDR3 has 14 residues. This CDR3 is CASSQWAVEETQYF. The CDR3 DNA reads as TGTGCCAGCAGCCAATGGGCGGTCGAAGAGACCCAGTACTTC.

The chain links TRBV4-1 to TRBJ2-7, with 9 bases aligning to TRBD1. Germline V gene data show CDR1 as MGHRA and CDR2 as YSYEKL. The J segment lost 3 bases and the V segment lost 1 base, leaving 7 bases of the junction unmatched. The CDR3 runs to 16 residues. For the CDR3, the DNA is TGCGCCAGCAGCCAAGTGCTGGGGACAGGGTACTACGAGCAGTACTTC. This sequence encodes CASSQVLGTGYYEQYF.

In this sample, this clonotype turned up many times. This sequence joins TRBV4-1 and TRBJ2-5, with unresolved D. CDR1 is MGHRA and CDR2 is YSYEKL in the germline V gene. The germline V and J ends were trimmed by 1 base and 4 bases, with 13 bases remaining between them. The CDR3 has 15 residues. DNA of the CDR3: TGCGCCAGCAGCCAAGTTGGTGCAGGTTTAGAGACCCAGTACTTC. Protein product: CASSQVGAGLETQYF.

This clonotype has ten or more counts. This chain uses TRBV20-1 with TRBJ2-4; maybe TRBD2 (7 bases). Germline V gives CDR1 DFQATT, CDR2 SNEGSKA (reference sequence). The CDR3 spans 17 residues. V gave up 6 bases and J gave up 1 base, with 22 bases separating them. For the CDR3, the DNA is TGCAGTGCAAGGGGGACTCTCCGGGAGGCGGCCAAAAACATTCAGTACTTC. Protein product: CSARGTLREAAKNIQYF.

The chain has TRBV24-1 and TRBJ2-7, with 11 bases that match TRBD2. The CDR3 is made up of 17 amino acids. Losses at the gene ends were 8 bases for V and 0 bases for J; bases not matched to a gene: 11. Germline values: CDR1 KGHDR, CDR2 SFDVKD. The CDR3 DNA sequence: TGTGCCACCACGAGTTGTGGACTAGCGGGTAGCTCCTACGAGCAGTACTTC. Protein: CATTSCGLAGSSYEQYF.

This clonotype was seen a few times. In DNA form, the CDR3 reads TGCAGTGCTAGTGAGGGGGGGGCCTATGGCTACACCTTC. Translated, it gives CSASEGGAYGYTF. The chain uses TRBV20-1 and TRBJ1-2, with D perhaps TRBD1 (6 bases). With 3 bases removed from V and 4 bases from J, the gap between germline ends came to 12 bases. The CDR3 spans 13 residues. CDR1 and CDR2 (germline): DFQATT, SNEGSKA (reference sequence).

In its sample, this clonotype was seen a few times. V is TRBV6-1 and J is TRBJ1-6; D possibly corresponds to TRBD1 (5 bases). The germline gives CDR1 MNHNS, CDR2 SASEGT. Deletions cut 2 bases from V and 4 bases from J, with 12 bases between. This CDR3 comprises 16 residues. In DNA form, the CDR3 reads TGTGCCAGCAGTGAAAGACGGGGCGCATATAATTCACCCCTCCACTTT. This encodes CASSERRGAYNSPLHF.